This T cell receptor beta chain is from a study of T cells in Graves' hyperthyroidism and ophthalmopathy. The CDR3 consists of 15 residues. V lost 0 bases to trimming and J lost 6 bases, with 12 bases between them. The V gene's germline CDR1 is SGHRS and CDR2 YFSETQ. The investigators amplified TCR beta CDR3 regions from RNA transcripts. In the first-round RT-PCR of the TCR CDR3, the HTBI primer set was used. TCRdb itself ran the multiplex PCR reads through MiXCR, one entry per CDR3 protein. The sample has roughly 720,000 distinct CDR3 sequences, around 15% seen once. Many counts were recorded for this clonotype.

Source material: blood. This rearrangement joins TRBV5-1 to TRBJ2-2; D possibly corresponds to TRBD2 (5 bases). The TCR originated in a man aged 50 to 60 with Graves' hyperthyroidism. The CDR3 nucleotides are TGCGCCAGCAGCTTGGATCCAGCTAGCTCCGGGGAGCTGTTTTTT. Encoded protein: CASSLDPASSGELFF. Full variable domain (outside the CDR3, taken from reference TRBV5-1 and TRBJ2-2): KAGVTQTPRYLIKTRGQQVTLSCSPISGHRSVSWYQQTPGQGLQFLFEYFSETQRNKGNFPGRFSGRQFSNSRSEMNVSTLELGDSALYLCASSLDPASSGELFFGEGSRLTVL.